These T cell receptor beta chains were read from a single sample in a study of T cells in Graves' hyperthyroidism and ophthalmopathy. In TCRdb, the multiplex PCR reads were re-called with MiXCR into one record per CDR3 protein. The data hold some 360,000 distinct CDR3 sequences, with roughly 20% observed a single time. The sequenced sample was blood. These receptors all stem from a woman aged 40 to 49 with Graves' ophthalmopathy. The CDR3 runs from the conserved cysteine through the conserved F or W. Fields, in order: V gene, J gene, D gene, clone size, CDR3 protein, CDR3 DNA. The D gene is left open where the match is weak. Some rows mark clone size as missing; the rest say once, few, many or name a class of expanded clone.

V gene: TRBV12-3/TRBV12-4; J gene: TRBJ2-6; D gene: NA; clone size: few; CDR3 protein: CASSLRVSSGANVLTF; CDR3 DNA: TGTGCCAGCAGTCTCCGGGTGAGCTCTGGGGCCAACGTCCTGACTTTC
V gene: TRBV6-2/TRBV6-3; J gene: TRBJ1-5; D gene: NA; clone size: few; CDR3 protein: CASSYWGGDQPQHF; CDR3 DNA: TGTGCCAGCAGTTACTGGGGCGGTGATCAGCCCCAGCATTTT
V gene: TRBV30; J gene: TRBJ2-7; D gene: TRBD1; clone size: many; CDR3 protein: CASQIPGWDRDYEQYF; CDR3 DNA: TGTGCCTCGCAAATCCCCGGTTGGGACAGGGACTACGAGCAGTACTTC
V gene: TRBV11-2; J gene: TRBJ2-5; D gene: TRBD2; clone size: once; CDR3 protein: CASSLGGLAGGPRGETQYF; CDR3 DNA: TGTGCCAGCAGCTTAGGTGGTCTAGCGGGAGGGCCGAGGGGAGAGACCCAGTACTTC
V gene: TRBV13; J gene: TRBJ1-5; D gene: TRBD1; clone size: NA; CDR3 protein: CASSFGQGDNNQPQHF; CDR3 DNA: TGTGCCAGCAGTTTCGGACAGGGCGATAACAATCAGCCCCAGCATTTT
V gene: TRBV12-5; J gene: TRBJ2-2; D gene: TRBD1; clone size: few; CDR3 protein: CASGLVVGGQGNTGELFF; CDR3 DNA: TGTGCTAGTGGTTTGGTAGTTGGGGGACAGGGAAACACCGGGGAGCTGTTTTTT
V gene: TRBV28; J gene: TRBJ2-7; D gene: NA; clone size: many; CDR3 protein: CASSFGKTYEQYF; CDR3 DNA: TGTGCCAGCAGTTTCGGGAAAACCTACGAGCAGTACTTC
V gene: TRBV20-1; J gene: TRBJ2-7; D gene: NA; clone size: many; CDR3 protein: CSARDAARGNYEQYF; CDR3 DNA: TGCAGTGCTAGAGATGCAGCCAGGGGAAACTACGAGCAGTACTTC
V gene: TRBV28; J gene: TRBJ2-7; D gene: TRBD2; clone size: NA; CDR3 protein: CASSSGGVGETCEQYF; CDR3 DNA: TGTGCCAGCAGTTCCGGGGGGGTTGGGGAAACCTGCGAGCAGTACTTC
V gene: TRBV6-2/TRBV6-3; J gene: TRBJ1-1; D gene: NA; clone size: NA; CDR3 protein: CASTPSPGRGSTEAFF; CDR3 DNA: TGTGCCAGCACCCCATCCCCGGGTAGGGGCAGCACTGAAGCTTTCTTT
V gene: TRBV29-1; J gene: TRBJ2-7; D gene: TRBD2; clone size: many; CDR3 protein: CSVEGLAGAYEQYF; CDR3 DNA: TGCAGCGTTGAGGGACTAGCGGGAGCCTACGAGCAGTACTTC
V gene: TRBV15; J gene: TRBJ2-7; D gene: TRBD1; clone size: many; CDR3 protein: CATSRGGLRDRGDEQYF; CDR3 DNA: TGTGCCACCAGCAGAGGGGGGCTCCGGGACAGGGGGGATGAGCAGTACTTC
V gene: TRBV7-6; J gene: TRBJ2-7; D gene: TRBD2; clone size: many; CDR3 protein: CASSPILAGTSYEQYF; CDR3 DNA: TGTGCCAGCAGCCCGATACTAGCGGGGACCTCCTACGAGCAGTACTTC
V gene: TRBV15; J gene: TRBJ2-5; D gene: TRBD2; clone size: many; CDR3 protein: CATSRGEGDQETQYF; CDR3 DNA: TGTGCCACCAGCCGGGGGGAGGGCGATCAAGAGACCCAGTACTTC
V gene: TRBV6-5; J gene: TRBJ2-7; D gene: TRBD2; clone size: NA; CDR3 protein: CASSYPGWEGEQYF; CDR3 DNA: TGTGCCAGCAGTTACCCGGGATGGGAGGGCGAACAGTACTTC
V gene: TRBV29-1; J gene: TRBJ2-5; D gene: TRBD1; clone size: NA; CDR3 protein: CSVRQGLQETQYF; CDR3 DNA: TGCAGCGTTCGACAGGGCCTCCAAGAGACCCAGTACTTC
V gene: TRBV11-3; J gene: TRBJ2-2; D gene: TRBD1; clone size: many; CDR3 protein: CASSDFRGTGELFF; CDR3 DNA: TGTGCCAGCAGCGACTTCAGGGGGACCGGGGAGCTGTTTTTT
V gene: TRBV20-1; J gene: TRBJ2-2; D gene: TRBD2; clone size: many; CDR3 protein: CSASLAGGTGELFF; CDR3 DNA: TGCAGTGCTAGCCTAGCGGGAGGCACCGGGGAGCTGTTTTTT
V gene: TRBV2; J gene: TRBJ1-1; D gene: TRBD1; clone size: NA; CDR3 protein: CASRGGQGNTEAFF; CDR3 DNA: TGTGCCAGCAGGGGTGGACAGGGAAACACTGAAGCTTTCTTT
V gene: TRBV7-2; J gene: TRBJ2-7; D gene: TRBD2; clone size: many; CDR3 protein: CASTIPGGGGEQYF; CDR3 DNA: TGTGCCAGCACCATACCGGGAGGGGGGGGCGAGCAGTACTTC
V gene: TRBV6-5; J gene: TRBJ1-2; D gene: NA; clone size: many; CDR3 protein: CASSYGTQSNYGYTF; CDR3 DNA: TGTGCCAGCAGTTACGGGACCCAAAGTAACTATGGCTACACCTTC
V gene: TRBV11-2; J gene: TRBJ1-5; D gene: NA; clone size: many; CDR3 protein: CASSSVGGNQPQHF; CDR3 DNA: TGTGCCAGCAGCTCGGTTGGGGGTAATCAGCCCCAGCATTTT
V gene: TRBV12-3/TRBV12-4; J gene: TRBJ1-2; D gene: NA; clone size: many; CDR3 protein: CASSRWQQTYGYTF; CDR3 DNA: TGTGCCAGCAGCCGGTGGCAGCAAACCTATGGCTACACCTTC
V gene: TRBV6-2/TRBV6-3; J gene: TRBJ1-1; D gene: NA; clone size: many; CDR3 protein: CASSYSTVEAFF; CDR3 DNA: TGTGCCAGCAGTTACTCGACGGTTGAAGCTTTCTTT